This T cell receptor (beta chain) originates from a study of T-cell reconstitution after alpha-beta-depleted transplantation in children (dated by TCRdb to the mid-2010s). Notes on the research overall: Using TCR repertoire profiling, the study quantitatively followed how T-cell immune reconstitution unfolded in children after TCRalphabeta/CD19-depleted allogeneic hematopoietic cell transplantation.

The library was made by PCR. The sequencing machine was an Illumina HiSeq 2500. TCR library preparation used molecular barcoding, with unique molecular identifiers applied to normalize quantification of the TCRbeta repertoire. TCRdb reworked the public reads: Q25 trimming with fastp, MiXCR clone assembly, productive beta chains retained. Rows are combined by CDR3 protein, so each entry shows the most common genes and DNA. This sample has 200,000 to 300,000 distinct CDR3 sequences in its table, and around 12% of those were observed once. Over 2.5% of the sample belongs to the ten largest clones. About this clonotype: Which antigen it targets is not known. Base qualities are missing; no much larger clone stands one base away.

This receptor was identified in a human donor who donated a stem cell graft to a child with acute lymphoblastic leukemia. Sample: PBMCs from the stem cell graft donor, taken from the stem cell graft.

The sequenced DNA: TGTGCCACCAGCAGAGATAGGAGGCAGGACCAAGAGACCCAGTACTTC. It translates as CATSRDRRQDQETQYF. The sequence joins TRBV15 to TRBJ2-5; the best D guess is TRBD2, with 5 bases matching. Reading from cysteine to phenylalanine, the CDR3 counts 16 amino acids. The kept DNA is CDR3 alone, 48 bases in frame from the first base. Reading the germline V gene (reference sequence) gives CDR1 LNHNV and CDR2 YYDKDF. Between the V and J ends, shortened by 0 bases and 0 bases respectively, the junction contains 11 bases. With the rest looked up from the reference TRBV15 and TRBJ2-5 genes rather than sequenced, the full variable domain is DAMVIQNPRYQVTQFGKPVTLSCSQTLNHNVMYWYQQKSSQAPKLLFHYYDKDFNNEADTPDNFQSRRPNTSFCFLDIRSPGLGDTAMYLCATSRDRRQDQETQYFGPGTRLLVL.